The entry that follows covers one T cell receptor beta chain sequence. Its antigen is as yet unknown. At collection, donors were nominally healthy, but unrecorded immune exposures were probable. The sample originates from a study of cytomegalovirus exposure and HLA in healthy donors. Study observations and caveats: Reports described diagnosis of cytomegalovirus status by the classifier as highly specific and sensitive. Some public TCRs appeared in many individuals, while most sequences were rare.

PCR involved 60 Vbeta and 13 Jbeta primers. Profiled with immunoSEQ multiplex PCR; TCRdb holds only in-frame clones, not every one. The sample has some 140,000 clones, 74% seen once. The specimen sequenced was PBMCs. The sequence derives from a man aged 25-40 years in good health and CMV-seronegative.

CDR3 DNA: TGTGCCAGTACCCGTGCGGGGGAGGGCGGTCAGCCCCAGCATTTT. Its translation is CASTRAGEGGQPQHF. The chain has TRBV19 and TRBJ1-5; D may be TRBD1 (5 bases). The germline gives CDR1 LNHDA, CDR2 SQIVND (reference sequence). The CDR3 covers 15 residues. Trimming left V 7 bases short and J 6 bases short, with 19 bases between.